These 17 T cell receptor beta chains originate from one sample sequenced in a study of T cells in Graves' hyperthyroidism and ophthalmopathy. Amplified regions were TCR beta CDR3 sequences from RNA transcripts. With the HTBI primer set, the TCR CDR3 went through a first round of RT-PCR. From the multiplex PCR reads, TCRdb called clonotypes with MiXCR, one entry per CDR3 protein. Among approximately 250,000 distinct CDR3 sequences, roughly a quarter were seen once, and the ten largest hold 30% to 40%. Sequencing input: blood. These TCRs come from a woman between 40 and 50 years old with Graves' ophthalmopathy.

This clonotype was picked up many times. V is TRBV10-1 and J is TRBJ2-5, with 10 positions matching TRBD1. The CDR3 has 16 residues. V shed 6 bases and J 2 bases; nucleotides not matched to a gene: 9. Germline V gives CDR1 WNHNN, CDR2 SYGVQD (reference sequence). CDR3 loop: CASSGTGDSTQETQYF. The CDR3 DNA reads TGCGCCAGCAGCGGGACAGGGGATTCCACGCAAGAGACCCAGTACTTC.

This chain joins TRBV6-1 and TRBJ1-3, with 7 nucleotides matching TRBD1. From germline, CDR1 is MNHNS and CDR2 SASEGT. The CDR3 spans 15 residues. Unmatched junction bases numbered 7, after V lost 6 bases and J lost 2 bases. CDR3 region: CASSRGQVPGNTIYF. The CDR3 region has the DNA TGTGCCAGCAGCCGAGGACAGGTCCCTGGAAACACCATATATTTT.

As regards this clonotype: One base away lies a much larger clone, so this may be a sequencing read error. Lacking the conserved final phenylalanine or tryptophan, this CDR3 likely reflects a read error. The V and J genes are TRBV5-1 and TRBJ2-7, with D perhaps TRBD2 (6 bases). CDR1 and CDR2 (germline): SGHRS, YFSETQ. The germline V and J ends were trimmed by 3 bases and 0 bases, with 13 bases remaining between them. The CDR3 extends over 15 amino acids. The CDR3 protein is CASSYSGDDSYEQYL. The CDR3, as DNA: TGCGCCAGCAGCTATAGCGGAGACGACTCCTACGAGCAGTACCTC.

In this sample, this clonotype turned up many times. V usage is TRBV28 and J usage is TRBJ2-5; 10 bases map to TRBD1. From germline, CDR1 is MDHEN and CDR2 SYDVKM. V shed 2 bases and J 3 bases; nucleotides not matched to a gene: 12. This CDR3 has 18 amino acids. The CDR3 sequence: CASSLTPGTGALEETQYF. The CDR3 DNA reads TGTGCCAGCAGTTTAACTCCCGGGACAGGGGCCTTGGAAGAGACCCAGTACTTC.

The chain links TRBV12-3 or TRBV12-4 to TRBJ2-7; perhaps TRBD2 as D (7 bases). This CDR3 has 16 residues. The germline V and J ends were trimmed by 3 bases and 1 base, with 16 bases remaining between them. CDR3 protein: CASSFPQGRGSYEQYF. CDR3 sequence (DNA): TGTGCCAGCAGTTTCCCCCAGGGGAGGGGGTCCTACGAGCAGTACTTC.

The chain carries TRBV27 and TRBJ1-2, with TRBD1 as a possible D gene (6 bases). CDR1 MNHEY and CDR2 SMNVEV come from the germline V gene (reference sequence). This CDR3 has 14 amino acids. With 5 bases removed from V and 3 bases from J, the gap between germline ends came to 13 bases. The CDR3 here is CASSPATGDYGYTF. CDR3 in DNA: TGTGCCAGCAGTCCGGCGACAGGAGACTATGGCTACACCTTC.

In this sample, this clonotype turned up many times. This rearrangement joins TRBV2 to TRBJ2-7; possibly TRBD2 for D (5 bases). V lost 2 bases, J lost 0 bases, and 8 bases lay in between. CDR1 is SNHLY, CDR2 FYNNEI, per germline. CDR3 length: 14 residues. The CDR3 spells CASSEWENSYEQYF. In DNA, the CDR3 is TGTGCCAGCAGTGAATGGGAGAACTCCTACGAGCAGTACTTC.

This clonotype appeared many times. The genes are TRBV28 and TRBJ1-2; 9 bases map to TRBD1. The J segment lost 5 bases and the V segment lost 2 bases, leaving 12 bases of the junction unmatched. The length of the CDR3 is 17 residues. Germline V gene sequence: CDR1 MDHEN, CDR2 SYDVKM. The CDR3 DNA sequence: TGTGCCAGCAGTTTACCTACCGGGACAGGGACGAGATATGGCTACACCTTC. Its translation is CASSLPTGTGTRYGYTF.

This clonotype was detected many times. The CDR3 DNA reads as TGTGCCAGCAGTCCCCTGGGGACAGGGGTCAACGAGCAGTACTTC. Amino acid sequence: CASSPLGTGVNEQYF. The chain recombines TRBV28 with TRBJ2-7; the match to TRBD1 covers 10 bases. The CDR3 totals 15 residues. V was pared by 5 bases and J by 5 bases, with 9 bases of the junction left unmatched. Germline loops: CDR1 MDHEN, CDR2 SYDVKM.

The sample holds many counts of this clonotype. The genes are TRBV11-2 and TRBJ2-5; possible D gene TRBD2, 5 bases. The V end was cut by 1 base, the J end by 5 bases, with 14 bases between. The CDR3 has 15 residues. Germline CDR1 and CDR2: SGHAT and FQNNGV. The CDR3 DNA sequence: TGTGCCAGCAGCTTAGCCCAACGGACGGGGGAGACCCAGTACTTC. Translating gives CASSLAQRTGETQYF.

This clonotype occurred many times. The rearrangement links TRBV30 to TRBJ2-7, with no clear D. CDR1 GTSNPN and CDR2 SVGIG come from the germline V gene (reference sequence). V gave up 3 bases and J gave up 7 bases, with 13 bases separating them. The CDR3 loop spans 12 amino acids. CDR3 residues: CAWSEAGWEQYF. The CDR3, as DNA: TGTGCCTGGAGCGAGGCCGGTTGGGAGCAGTACTTC.

This clonotype was observed at least ten times. V gene TRBV6-1 combines with J gene TRBJ2-4; possible D gene TRBD2, 5 bases. Trimming pared 6 bases from V and 0 bases from J, leaving 15 bases between. Germline V CDR1 and CDR2: MNHNS, SASEGT. The CDR3 length is 16 residues. The CDR3 DNA is TGTGCCAGCAGCCAGCTCGGTGGACTAGCCAAAAACATTCAGTACTTC. Its translation: CASSQLGGLAKNIQYF.

This clonotype was seen many times. The genes are TRBV5-1 and TRBJ2-7, with 7 positions matching TRBD2. The CDR3 is made up of 16 amino acids. Trimming at V came to 5 bases and at J to 2 bases, leaving 13 bases not matched to a gene. Looked up from germline, CDR1 is SGHRS and CDR2 is YFSETQ. This chain's CDR3 is CASRSPASGLPYEQYF. The CDR3 coding sequence is TGCGCCAGCAGATCACCGGCTAGCGGATTGCCCTACGAGCAGTACTTC.

The chain has TRBV12-3 or TRBV12-4 and TRBJ1-1, with a tentative D call TRBD1 (6 bases). Trimming shortened V by 6 bases and J by 9 bases, and 17 bases separated the two germline ends. The CDR3 contains 13 residues. The CDR3 DNA is TGTGCCAGCAGCACAGGACAGTTGGTGAAAGCTTTCTTT. As protein: CASSTGQLVKAFF.

V and J are TRBV3-1 and TRBJ1-5; TRBD1 matches at 8 bases. From germline, CDR1 is LGHDT and CDR2 YNNKEL (reference sequence). The CDR3 is 17 amino acids. J lost 2 bases, V lost 0 bases, and 6 bases had no gene match. The CDR3 region has the DNA TGTGCCAGCAGCCAAGACGACAGGGGCAAGGGCAATCAGCCCCAGCATTTT. Its translation is CASSQDDRGKGNQPQHF.

This clonotype was recorded at least ten times. This chain joins TRBV11-2 and TRBJ1-4; 8 nucleotides align to TRBD1. The germline gives CDR1 SGHAT, CDR2 FQNNGV. J was trimmed by 10 bases and V by 5 bases; bases with no gene match: 12. The CDR3 runs 15 residues. The CDR3 bases are TGTGCCAGCAGCCCGGGACAGGCTCCTGGAGTAAAACTGTTTTTT. This codes for CASSPGQAPGVKLFF.

The sample holds many counts of this clonotype. The chain uses TRBV20-1 and TRBJ1-2; 9 bases are shared with TRBD1. The CDR3 loop spans 14 amino acids. Losses at the gene ends were 3 bases for V and 7 bases for J; bases not matched to a gene: 9. The germline gives CDR1 DFQATT, CDR2 SNEGSKA (reference sequence). The CDR3: CSASPGQGRSGYTF. In nucleotides, the CDR3 is TGCAGTGCTAGTCCGGGACAGGGTCGCTCTGGCTACACCTTC.